Below are 11 T cell receptor beta chains sequenced from a single sample in a study of T cell responses to AZD1222 COVID-19 vaccine. Method: immunoSEQ multiplex PCR; TCRdb's copy keeps in-frame clones and lacks some. This sample has tens of thousands of clones, with roughly nine tenths found just once. The sample was peripheral blood, taken 28 days after the second AZD1222 dose. The receptor set was obtained from an adult who received the AZD1222 COVID-19 vaccine.

The V gene is TRBV27, the J gene TRBJ1-1, with D maybe TRBD1 (6 bases). Germline CDR1 MNHEY, CDR2 SMNVEV (reference sequence). Trimming stripped 5 bases from V and 3 bases from J, with 13 bases between. CDR3 length: 14 residues. The CDR3 DNA is TGTGCCAGCAGTGGGACACCCGGGGACACTGAAGCTTTCTTT. Encoded protein: CASSGTPGDTEAFF.

V is TRBV12-3 or TRBV12-4 and J is TRBJ2-7; TRBD1 might be the D (5 bases). Trimming stripped 5 bases from V and 2 bases from J, with 10 bases between. The CDR3 sequence is 13 residues long. CDR3: CASSRQYTYEQYF. The CDR3 nucleotides read TGTGCCAGCAGTCGACAGTACACCTACGAGCAGTACTTC.

The chain couples TRBV28 to TRBJ1-1; D is uncertain. With 6 bases removed from V and 1 base from J, the gap between germline ends came to 15 bases. Germline assignment: CDR1 MDHEN and CDR2 SYDVKM. This CDR3 spans 15 amino acids. The CDR3 nucleotides are TGTGCCAGCAGACTGCGGACTCTTCCGAACACTGAAGCTTTCTTT. Translated: CASRLRTLPNTEAFF.

The chain couples TRBV19 to TRBJ1-2, with D perhaps TRBD1 (6 bases). V dropped 5 bases and J dropped 2 bases, with 15 bases sitting between them. Germline V lookup: CDR1 LNHDA, CDR2 SQIVND (reference sequence). The CDR3 contains 15 residues. The CDR3 loop reads CASSPRGTPNYGYTF. CDR3 in DNA: TGTGCCAGTAGTCCCCGGGGGACACCAAACTATGGCTACACCTTC.

The V gene is TRBV11-3, the J gene TRBJ2-3; D not resolved. Trimming stripped 8 bases from V and 2 bases from J, with 11 bases between. Germline V gene data show CDR1 as SGHNT and CDR2 as YENEEA. The CDR3 totals 13 residues. This CDR3 reads CASADPATDTQYF. The CDR3 nucleotides are TGTGCCAGCGCCGACCCCGCCACAGATACGCAGTATTTT.

The gene calls are TRBV11-2 and TRBJ1-2; 8 bases are a match to TRBD1. The CDR3 consists of 13 residues. Germline CDR1 and CDR2: SGHAT and FQNNGV. V lost 1 base and J lost 8; bases outside the gene matches: 3. CDR3 sequence: CASSLVGQEGYTF. For the CDR3, the DNA is TGTGCCAGCAGCTTAGTGGGACAGGAGGGCTACACCTTC.

J is TRBJ1-1 and V is TRBV5-8, with D maybe TRBD1 (6 bases). Trimming pared 0 bases from V and 6 bases from J, leaving 12 bases between. Germline loops: CDR1 SGHTS, CDR2 YDEGEE. CDR3 length equals 14 residues. DNA for the CDR3: TGTGCCAGCAGCTTGGGACAGGCCTTTCCTGAAGCTTTCTTT. Its protein product is CASSLGQAFPEAFF.

V is TRBV20-1 and J is TRBJ1-5, with D maybe TRBD1 (5 bases). This CDR3 has 16 amino acids. Trimming left V 3 bases short and J 7 bases short, with 22 bases between. The V gene's germline CDR1 is DFQATT and CDR2 SNEGSKA (reference sequence). The DNA for the CDR3 is TGCAGTGCTAGTGGACCCTCTACGGGCAGGGACCAGCCCCAGCATTTT. Its protein is CSASGPSTGRDQPQHF.

The J gene is TRBJ2-1, the V gene TRBV6-6; D is tentatively TRBD1 or TRBD2 (5 bases each). Trimming left V 6 bases short and J 9 bases short, with 15 bases between. The CDR3 length is 13 residues. The germline V gene has CDR1 MNHNY and CDR2 SVGAGI (reference sequence). The CDR3 sequence: CASRNLGTREQFF. CDR3 sequence (DNA): TGTGCCAGCAGGAATTTGGGGACGCGTGAGCAGTTCTTC.

The chain carries TRBV11-1 and TRBJ2-1; 8 positions agree with TRBD1. This CDR3 spans 16 amino acids. Germline CDR1 is SGHAT and CDR2 is FQDESV (reference sequence). J gave up 5 bases and V 3 bases, and 9 bases lay outside the gene matches. CDR3 nucleotide sequence: TGTGCCAGCAGCTTCGCCGGGACAGGTGGGCACAATGAGCAGTTCTTC. It translates to CASSFAGTGGHNEQFF.

This clone has a handful of counts. The chain couples TRBV27 to TRBJ1-4; D ambiguous. This CDR3 region has 14 residues. Germline V lookup: CDR1 MNHEY, CDR2 SMNVEV (reference sequence). V shed 5 bases and J shed 10 bases, with 17 bases lying between them. CDR3 protein: CASSPNTAVGKLFF. In DNA, the CDR3 is TGTGCCAGCAGTCCAAACACCGCGGTGGGAAAACTGTTTTTT.